One T cell receptor (beta chain) is described in this entry. This sample was included in a study of blood T cell repertoires in COVID-19. The V gene's germline CDR1 is LGHNA and CDR2 YSLEER. This CDR3 spans 17 amino acids. V lost 4 bases to trimming and J lost 2 bases, with 17 bases between them. The protocol was immunoSEQ multiplex PCR, while the TCRdb copy is restricted to in-frame clones and leaves out a portion. Found here are around 94,000 clones, almost 85% of them singletons; the top ten hold 9.5% to 10%. Sequencing used peripheral blood. The chain recombines TRBV4-3 with TRBJ2-2; possibly TRBD1 for D (7 bases). The clonotype comes from a man aged 35 to 55 with active or convalescent COVID-19. The CDR3 DNA reads TGCGCCAGCAGCCTAACGGGGGCAGGGGGTAACACCGGGGAGCTGTTTTTT. Translating gives CASSLTGAGGNTGELFF.